The 19 T cell receptor beta chains listed next were all sequenced from one sample in a study of blood T cell repertoires in COVID-19. TCRdb's copy holds only in-frame clones and misses some; the assay was immunoSEQ multiplex PCR. The sample has some 80,000 clones, roughly 84% seen once. The sequenced sample was peripheral blood. Every receptor here comes from a human donor in a cohort sampled during active COVID-19.

This chain joins TRBV5-1 and TRBJ1-4, with D perhaps matching TRBD1 (6 bases). CDR3 length equals 15 residues. V lost 2 bases and J lost 4, with 12 bases in between. CDR1 and CDR2 (germline): SGHRS, YFSETQ. CDR3 amino acids: CASSFQGLGNEKLFF. CDR3 in DNA: TGCGCCAGCAGCTTCCAGGGGCTAGGTAATGAAAAACTGTTTTTT.

This chain links TRBV20-1 with TRBJ2-7; 8 bases fit TRBD2. The CDR3 runs 12 residues. V lost 6 bases, J lost 5 bases, and 6 bases stayed unmatched. Germline CDR1 is DFQATT and CDR2 is SNEGSKA (reference sequence). The CDR3 is CSASGLADEQYF. CDR3 in DNA: TGCAGTGCCAGTGGACTAGCAGACGAGCAGTACTTC.

In this sample, this clone turned up once. The CDR3 sequence is CSVGDNYGYTF. CDR3 in DNA: TGCAGCGTAGGGGATAACTATGGCTACACCTTC. The V gene is TRBV29-1, the J gene TRBJ1-2; the D gene is possibly TRBD1 (5 bases). CDR3 size: 11 residues. V was pared by 6 bases and J by 1 base, with 6 bases between. CDR1 is SQVTM and CDR2 is ANQGSEA in the germline V gene.

The V call is TRBV25-1, the J call TRBJ2-1, with 9 bases matching TRBD2. CDR3 size: 18 residues. The V gene end was trimmed by 7 bases and the J gene end by 7 bases; junction bases not matched to a gene: 20. Germline lookup yields CDR1 MGHDK and CDR2 SYGVNS. CDR3 amino acids: CASTPSGLAGVLGNEQFF. The CDR3 DNA reads TGTGCCAGCACCCCATCCGGCTTAGCGGGGGTCCTTGGGAATGAGCAGTTCTTC. The full variable domain, rest sourced from reference TRBV25-1 and TRBJ2-1, is EADIYQTPRYLVIGTGKKITLECSQTMGHDKMYWYQQDPGMELHLIHYSYGVNSTEKGDLSSESTVSRIRTEHFPLTLESARPSHTSQYLCASTPSGLAGVLGNEQFFGPGTRLTVL.

V and J are TRBV18 and TRBJ1-5; D unclear. This CDR3 contains 14 residues. Germline V gives CDR1 KGHSH, CDR2 LQKENI. V lost 2 bases to trimming and J lost 9 bases, with 14 bases between them. In DNA, the CDR3 is TGTGCCAGCTCACCAAGCCCCCCGCCTGGGCCCCAGCATTTT. Protein product: CASSPSPPPGPQHF.

The rearrangement uses TRBV2 and TRBJ2-7; D not resolved. The CDR3 has 14 amino acids. The ends were cut back, 2 bases at V and 2 bases at J, with 10 bases in the middle. The V gene's germline CDR1 is SNHLY and CDR2 FYNNEI. The CDR3 nucleotides read TGTGCCAGCAGTGAACAGGCCCAGACCTACGAGCAGTACTTC. Encoded protein: CASSEQAQTYEQYF.

The chain recombines TRBV7-8 with TRBJ2-7, with 12 nucleotides matching TRBD2. The germline gives CDR1 SGHVS, CDR2 FQNEAQ. This CDR3 is 15 amino acids long. V was pared by 3 bases and J by 7 bases, with 7 bases of the junction left unmatched. This CDR3 is CASSFRLAGEEEQYF. The CDR3 DNA reads as TGTGCCAGCAGCTTCAGACTAGCGGGAGAGGAAGAGCAGTACTTC.

V gene TRBV5-4 combines with J gene TRBJ2-2, with TRBD2 identical over 9 bases. Trimming removed 4 bases from V and 2 bases from J; junction bases left unmatched: 9. Looked up from germline, CDR1 is SGHNT and CDR2 is YYREEE (reference sequence). The CDR3 has 17 residues. This chain's CDR3 is CASSGRLAGLNTGELFF. As DNA, the CDR3 is TGTGCCAGCAGCGGGAGGCTAGCGGGGCTTAACACCGGGGAGCTGTTTTTT.

V gene TRBV18 combines with J gene TRBJ1-2; weak D call: TRBD1 (5 bases). Looked up from germline, CDR1 is KGHSH and CDR2 is LQKENI. V lost 3 bases to trimming and J lost 6 bases, with 11 bases between them. The CDR3 loop spans 13 amino acids. In nucleotides, the CDR3 is TGTGCCAGCTCACCTACCCAGGGTGATGGCTACACCTTC. Protein: CASSPTQGDGYTF.

This chain uses TRBV28 with TRBJ1-2; 8 positions match TRBD1. Per germline, CDR1 MDHEN and CDR2 SYDVKM. The CDR3 contains 14 residues. V lost 7 bases, J lost 4 bases, and 8 bases stayed unmatched. CDR3 in amino acids: CASTIAGQAYGYTF. CDR3 bases: TGTGCCAGCACCATCGCGGGACAGGCCTATGGCTACACCTTC.

This clone was found once. The rearrangement joins TRBV9 to TRBJ2-3; TRBD1 matches 8 bases. J was trimmed by 2 bases and V by 1 base; bases with no gene match: 18. This CDR3 is built from 20 residues. CDR1 SGDLS and CDR2 YYNGEE come from the germline V gene. CDR3 protein: CASSVRPGRIWGQDTDTQYF. The CDR3 region has the DNA TGTGCCAGCAGCGTAAGACCGGGAAGGATTTGGGGACAGGACACAGATACGCAGTATTTT.

CDR3 protein: CASSPGQGPYEQYF. Here the CDR3 DNA reads TGTGCCAGCAGCCCTGGACAGGGTCCCTACGAGCAGTACTTC. J is TRBJ2-7 and V is TRBV5-4, with TRBD1 matching over 8 bases. V shed 4 bases and J 2 bases; nucleotides not matched to a gene: 5. CDR1 and CDR2 (germline): SGHNT, YYREEE (reference sequence). The CDR3 has 14 amino acids. Based on the CDR3 plus reference TRBV5-4 and TRBJ2-7, the full variable domain is ETGVTQSPTHLIKTRGQQVTLRCSSQSGHNTVSWYQQALGQGPQFIFQYYREEENGRGNFPPRFSGLQFPNYSSELNVNALELDDSALYLCASSPGQGPYEQYFGPGTRLTVT.

The chain combines TRBV2 with TRBJ1-5, with D perhaps TRBD1 (5 bases). V shed 4 bases and J shed 5 bases, with 12 bases lying between them. CDR3 length: 14 residues. Germline CDR1 reads SNHLY; CDR2 reads FYNNEI. CDR3 DNA sequence: TGTGCCAGCAGTGCCCAGGGAGGGGATCAGCCCCAGCATTTT. Its translation is CASSAQGGDQPQHF.

The chain recombines TRBV7-6 with TRBJ2-1, with TRBD2 identical over 9 bases. This CDR3 spans 13 amino acids. Germline CDR1 is SGHVS and CDR2 is FNYEAQ. V was clipped by 5 bases and J by 7 bases; unmatched bases: 3. For the CDR3, the DNA is TGTGCCAGCAGCAGAAGCGGGAGGAATGAGCAGTTCTTC. Protein sequence: CASSRSGRNEQFF.

This clone was seen once. In nucleotides, the CDR3 is TGTGCCAGCACTCACAGGGGAGATAACGAGCAGTACTTC. Residues: CASTHRGDNEQYF. The chain employs TRBV2 and TRBJ2-7, with 7 bases identical to TRBD1. The CDR3 spans 13 residues. CDR1 is SNHLY and CDR2 is FYNNEI in the germline V gene. V dropped 7 bases and J dropped 5; count of bases not matched to a gene: 8.

The DNA for the CDR3 is TGTGCCAGCAGCAGAGGACAGGGTGGGAATGAGCAGTTCTTC. Its translation: CASSRGQGGNEQFF. This rearrangement joins TRBV7-9 to TRBJ2-1; 8 bases fit TRBD1. CDR3 size: 14 residues. V shed 5 bases, J shed 7 bases, and the junction held 7 bases outside the gene matches. Germline V gives CDR1 SEHNR, CDR2 FQNEAQ (reference sequence).

This clone was detected once. The V and J genes are TRBV5-1 and TRBJ1-2; 8 bases align to TRBD1. The CDR3 has 13 residues. V lost 4 bases to trimming and J lost 8 bases; unmatched junction nucleotides: 7. Per germline, CDR1 SGHRS and CDR2 YFSETQ. CDR3 nucleotides: TGCGCCAGCAGCACAGGACAGGGATACGGCTACACCTTC. Amino acid sequence: CASSTGQGYGYTF. Drawing the rest from reference TRBV5-1 and TRBJ1-2, the complete variable domain is KAGVTQTPRYLIKTRGQQVTLSCSPISGHRSVSWYQQTPGQGLQFLFEYFSETQRNKGNFPGRFSGRQFSNSRSEMNVSTLELGDSALYLCASSTGQGYGYTFGSGTRLTVV.

The chain combines TRBV13 with TRBJ1-1; weak D call: TRBD1 (6 bases). V dropped 5 bases and J dropped 3 bases, with 10 bases sitting between them. The CDR3 loop spans 13 amino acids. Looked up from germline, CDR1 is PRHDT and CDR2 is FYEKMQ (reference sequence). CDR3 DNA: TGTGCCAGCAGCCTTGCAGGGGACACTGAAGCTTTCTTT. Residues: CASSLAGDTEAFF.

The CDR3 is CASSLKQGEPKKLFF. The DNA for the CDR3 is TGCGCCAGCAGCTTGAAACAGGGGGAACCAAAAAAACTGTTTTTT. The rearrangement uses TRBV5-1 and TRBJ1-4; TRBD1 matches 8 bases. Germline V gives CDR1 SGHRS, CDR2 YFSETQ. The CDR3 is 15 residues long. The junction had 8 bases not matched to a gene; V was cut back by 1 base and J by 9 bases. Together with reference TRBV5-1 and TRBJ1-4, the CDR3 gives the full variable domain: KAGVTQTPRYLIKTRGQQVTLSCSPISGHRSVSWYQQTPGQGLQFLFEYFSETQRNKGNFPGRFSGRQFSNSRSEMNVSTLELGDSALYLCASSLKQGEPKKLFFGSGTQLSVL.